A selection of T cell receptor beta chains follows, all from one sample in a study of T cells in Graves' hyperthyroidism and ophthalmopathy. TCRdb ran MiXCR on the multiplex PCR reads and lists one entry per CDR3 protein. This sample has hundreds of thousands of distinct CDR3 sequences, with roughly 15% found just once. Sequenced: blood. These receptors were taken from a woman between 45 and 60 years old with Graves' ophthalmopathy. Each CDR3 is given with its conserved first and last residue. A D gene is named only where the DNA matches it firmly. Rows give clone size only sometimes, using once, few, many, or a class for an expanded clone.

D	size	V	J	CDR3	DNA
-	many	TRBV20-1	TRBJ1-6	CSARQGFDSPLHF	TGCAGTGCTAGACAGGGTTTTGATTCACCCCTCCACTTT
-	many	TRBV2	TRBJ2-7	CASSSLVEQYF	TGTGCCAGCAGTAGTTTAGTGGAGCAGTACTTC
TRBD1	few	TRBV6-1	TRBJ2-7	CASSEGLQGAKRYEQYF	TGTGCCAGCAGTGAAGGGTTACAGGGGGCTAAGCGCTACGAGCAGTACTTC
TRBD2	-	TRBV3-1	TRBJ2-5	CASSQLAGGGETQYF	TGTGCCAGCAGCCAACTGGCGGGAGGGGGAGAGACCCAGTACTTC
-	few	TRBV9	TRBJ1-2	CASNPEGGSAEIYGYTF	TGTGCCAGCAATCCCGAGGGAGGTTCGGCGGAAATCTATGGCTACACCTTC
TRBD2	-	TRBV20-1	TRBJ2-1	CSAEGGTSGTSSYNEQFF	TGCAGTGCTGAGGGGGGGACTAGCGGGACCAGCTCCTACAATGAGCAGTTCTTC
-	-	TRBV19	TRBJ2-3	CASTPTGGGKFTDTQYF	TGTGCCAGTACCCCGACCGGAGGGGGCAAATTCACAGATACGCAGTATTTT
TRBD1	-	TRBV27	TRBJ1-2	CASSYGTGGAFYGYTF	TGTGCCAGCAGTTATGGGACAGGGGGCGCTTTCTATGGCTACACCTTC
TRBD1	few	TRBV3-1	TRBJ2-7	CASRGTGGAATYEQYF	TGTGCCAGCAGAGGGACAGGGGGCGCCGCTACCTACGAGCAGTACTTC
-	-	TRBV5-6	TRBJ2-5	CASRALIGNRGETQYF	TGTGCCAGCAGAGCTCTGATCGGGAACCGAGGAGAGACCCAGTACTTC
TRBD2	many	TRBV20-1	TRBJ2-5	CSATRDSGRVGETQYF	TGCAGTGCCACGCGCGATAGCGGGAGGGTAGGAGAGACCCAGTACTTC
TRBD1	many	TRBV24-1	TRBJ1-2	CATSETTGGGLVGYTF	TGTGCCACCAGTGAAACAACAGGGGGCGGGCTTGTTGGCTACACCTTC
TRBD1	many	TRBV2	TRBJ1-1	CASSRPQGAAFF	TGTGCCAGCAGTAGGCCGCAGGGGGCGGCTTTCTTT
TRBD1	many	TRBV28	TRBJ2-7	CASSQTGLSSYEQYF	TGTGCCAGCAGTCAGACAGGGCTAAGCTCCTACGAGCAGTACTTC